Listed here is a single T cell receptor beta chain. Its antigen is not identified. This sample stems from a study of T cell responses to AZD1222 COVID-19 vaccine. Study-wide results and limits: In all cases, repertoires were sampled only after the peak T cell response. Variant regions that are unmutated are reportedly the target of nearly half of spike-specific TCRs.

The protocol was immunoSEQ multiplex PCR, while the TCRdb copy is restricted to in-frame clones and leaves out a portion. The table records around 160,000 clones, 90% to 95% of them present only once. The length of the CDR3 is 15 residues. Deletions cut 3 bases from V and 4 bases from J, with 13 bases between. Germline V gives CDR1 LGHNA, CDR2 YNFKEQ. This sequence joins TRBV4-2 and TRBJ1-3; the D gene is possibly TRBD1 (6 bases). The receptor was isolated from an adult in good health. The starting material was peripheral blood, obtained on day 0 of AZD1222 vaccination. CDR3 sequence: CASSQLGARGNTIYF. The DNA of the CDR3 is TGTGCCAGCAGCCAGTTGGGGGCCAGGGGAAACACCATATATTTT.